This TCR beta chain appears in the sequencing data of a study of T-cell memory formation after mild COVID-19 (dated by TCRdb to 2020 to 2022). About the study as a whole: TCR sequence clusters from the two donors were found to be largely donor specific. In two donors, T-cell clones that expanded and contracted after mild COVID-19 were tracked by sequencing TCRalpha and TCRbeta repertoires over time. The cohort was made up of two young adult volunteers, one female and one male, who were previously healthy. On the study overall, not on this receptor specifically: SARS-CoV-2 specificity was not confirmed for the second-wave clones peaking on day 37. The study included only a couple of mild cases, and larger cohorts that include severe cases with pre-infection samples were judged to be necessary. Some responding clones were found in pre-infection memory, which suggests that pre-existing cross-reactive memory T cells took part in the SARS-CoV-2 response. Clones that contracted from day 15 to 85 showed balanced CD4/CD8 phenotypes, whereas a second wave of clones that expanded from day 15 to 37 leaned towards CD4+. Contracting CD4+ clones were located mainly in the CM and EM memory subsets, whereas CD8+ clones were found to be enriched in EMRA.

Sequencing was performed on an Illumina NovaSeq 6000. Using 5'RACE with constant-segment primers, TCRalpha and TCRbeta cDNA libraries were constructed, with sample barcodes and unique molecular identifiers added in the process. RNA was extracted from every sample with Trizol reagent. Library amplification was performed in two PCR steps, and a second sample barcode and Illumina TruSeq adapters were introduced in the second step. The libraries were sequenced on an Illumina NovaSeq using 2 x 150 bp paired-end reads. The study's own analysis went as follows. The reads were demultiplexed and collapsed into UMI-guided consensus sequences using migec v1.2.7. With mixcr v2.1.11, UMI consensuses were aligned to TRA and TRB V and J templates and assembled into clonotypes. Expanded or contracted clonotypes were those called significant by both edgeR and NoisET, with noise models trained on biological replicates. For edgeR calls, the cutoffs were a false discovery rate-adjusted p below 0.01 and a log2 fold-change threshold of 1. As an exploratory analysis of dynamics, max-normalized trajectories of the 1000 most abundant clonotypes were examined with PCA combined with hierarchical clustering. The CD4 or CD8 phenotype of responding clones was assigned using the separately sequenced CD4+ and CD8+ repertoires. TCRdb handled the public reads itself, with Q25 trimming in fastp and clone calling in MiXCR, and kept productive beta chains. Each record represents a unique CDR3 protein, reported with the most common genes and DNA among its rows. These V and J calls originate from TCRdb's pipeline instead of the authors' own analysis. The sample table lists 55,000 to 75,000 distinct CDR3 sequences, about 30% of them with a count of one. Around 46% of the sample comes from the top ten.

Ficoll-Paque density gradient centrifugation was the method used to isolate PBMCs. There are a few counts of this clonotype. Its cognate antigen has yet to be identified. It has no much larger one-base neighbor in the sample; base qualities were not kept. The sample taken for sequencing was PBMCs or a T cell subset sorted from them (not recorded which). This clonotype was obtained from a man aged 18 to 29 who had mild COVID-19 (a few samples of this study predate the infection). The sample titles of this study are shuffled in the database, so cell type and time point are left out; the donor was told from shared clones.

The DNA reads TGTGCCAGCAGTTACGGGTCTGGGCGGCTCGGCTACAATGAGCAGTTCTTC. It translates to CASSYGSGRLGYNEQFF. The chain joins TRBV6-2 or TRBV6-3 to TRBJ2-1; the D gene is unclear. The CDR3 sequence holds 17 residues, the cysteine and phenylalanine included. The DNA shown is the 51-base CDR3, in frame from base 1. Per the germline V gene, MNHEY is the CDR1 and SVGEGT is the CDR2. V lost 2 bases and J lost 3 bases; the stretch between them is 17 bases long.